This T cell receptor beta chain derives from a study of blood T cell repertoires in COVID-19. At the level of the study: COVID-19 samples, acute and convalescent, were from the United States, Italy and Spain.

TCRdb keeps only in-frame clones here, not all; method: immunoSEQ multiplex PCR. This table has 200,000 or so clones, approximately 84% appearing once. CDR3 length: 14 residues. V was pared by 3 bases and J by 3 bases, with 11 bases between. The germline V gene has CDR1 SEHNR and CDR2 FQNEAQ (reference sequence). The V gene is TRBV7-9, the J gene TRBJ1-1, with a tentative D call TRBD1 (5 bases). The TCR sequence derives from a man older than 75 with acute or convalescent COVID-19. What was sequenced was peripheral blood. Here the CDR3 reads CASSFGQGHTEAFF. CDR3 bases: TGTGCCAGCAGCTTCGGGCAGGGCCACACTGAAGCTTTCTTT.